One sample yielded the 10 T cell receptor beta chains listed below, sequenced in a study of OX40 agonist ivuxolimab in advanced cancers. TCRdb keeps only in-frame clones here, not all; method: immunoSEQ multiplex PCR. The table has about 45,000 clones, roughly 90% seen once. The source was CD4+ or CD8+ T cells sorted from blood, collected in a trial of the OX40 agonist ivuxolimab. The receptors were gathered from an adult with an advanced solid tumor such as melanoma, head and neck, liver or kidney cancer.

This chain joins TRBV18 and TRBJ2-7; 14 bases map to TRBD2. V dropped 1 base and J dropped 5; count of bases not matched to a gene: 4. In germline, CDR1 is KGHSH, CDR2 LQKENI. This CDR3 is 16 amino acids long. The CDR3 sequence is CASSPQGTSGSHEQYF. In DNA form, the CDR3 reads TGTGCCAGCTCACCACAGGGGACTAGCGGGAGTCACGAGCAGTACTTC.

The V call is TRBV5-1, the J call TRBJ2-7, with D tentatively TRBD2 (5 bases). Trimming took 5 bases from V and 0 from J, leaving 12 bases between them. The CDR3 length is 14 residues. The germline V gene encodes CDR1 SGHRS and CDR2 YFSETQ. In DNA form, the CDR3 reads TGCGCCAGCAGGAGGGTACTTAGCTCCTACGAGCAGTACTTC. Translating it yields CASRRVLSSYEQYF.

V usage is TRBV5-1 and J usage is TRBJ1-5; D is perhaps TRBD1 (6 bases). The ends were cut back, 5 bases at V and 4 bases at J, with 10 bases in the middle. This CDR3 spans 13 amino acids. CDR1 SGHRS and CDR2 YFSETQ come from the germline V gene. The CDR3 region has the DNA TGCGCCAGCAGATCTACAGGGAATCAGCCCCAGCATTTT. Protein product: CASRSTGNQPQHF. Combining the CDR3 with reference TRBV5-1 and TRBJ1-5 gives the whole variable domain KAGVTQTPRYLIKTRGQQVTLSCSPISGHRSVSWYQQTPGQGLQFLFEYFSETQRNKGNFPGRFSGRQFSNSRSEMNVSTLELGDSALYLCASRSTGNQPQHFGDGTRLSIL.

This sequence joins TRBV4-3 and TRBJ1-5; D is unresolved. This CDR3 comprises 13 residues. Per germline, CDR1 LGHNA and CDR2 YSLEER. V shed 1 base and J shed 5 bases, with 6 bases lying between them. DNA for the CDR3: TGCGCCAGCAGCCAAGCACAATATCAGCCCCAGCATTTT. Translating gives CASSQAQYQPQHF.

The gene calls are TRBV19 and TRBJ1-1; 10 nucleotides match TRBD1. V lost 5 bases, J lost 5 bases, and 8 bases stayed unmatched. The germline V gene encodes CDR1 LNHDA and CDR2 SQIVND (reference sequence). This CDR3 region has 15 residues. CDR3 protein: CASSDHDRGLTEAFF. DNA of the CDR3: TGTGCCAGTAGTGACCATGACAGGGGGCTAACTGAAGCTTTCTTT.

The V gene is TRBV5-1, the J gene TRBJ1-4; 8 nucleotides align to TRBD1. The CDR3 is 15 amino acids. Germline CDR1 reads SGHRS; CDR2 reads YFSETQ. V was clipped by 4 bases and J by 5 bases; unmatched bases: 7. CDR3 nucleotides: TGCGCCAGCAGCGCGGCAGGGGGCCTAAATGAAAAACTGTTTTTT. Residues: CASSAAGGLNEKLFF.

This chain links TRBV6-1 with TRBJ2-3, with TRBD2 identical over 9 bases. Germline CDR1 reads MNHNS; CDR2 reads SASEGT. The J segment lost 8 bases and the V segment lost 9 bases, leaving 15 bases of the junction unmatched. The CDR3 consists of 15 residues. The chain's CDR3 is CASHGAGGPQGTQYF. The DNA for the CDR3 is TGTGCCAGTCACGGGGCGGGAGGGCCTCAGGGTACGCAGTATTTT.

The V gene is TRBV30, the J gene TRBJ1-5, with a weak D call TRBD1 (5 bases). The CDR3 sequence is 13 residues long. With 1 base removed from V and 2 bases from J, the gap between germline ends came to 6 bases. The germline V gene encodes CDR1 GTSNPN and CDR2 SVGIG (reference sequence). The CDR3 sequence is CAWSGDGNQPQHF. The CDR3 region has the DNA TGTGCCTGGAGTGGGGACGGCAATCAGCCCCAGCATTTT.

DNA of the CDR3: TGTGCCAGCAGTTACTCCACCGGGGAGCTGTTTTTT. Its translation: CASSYSTGELFF. This chain uses TRBV6-6 with TRBJ2-2; D unclear. Germline V CDR1 and CDR2: MNHNY, SVGAGI (reference sequence). This CDR3 comprises 12 residues. Trimming took 0 bases from V and 4 from J, leaving 0 bases between them.

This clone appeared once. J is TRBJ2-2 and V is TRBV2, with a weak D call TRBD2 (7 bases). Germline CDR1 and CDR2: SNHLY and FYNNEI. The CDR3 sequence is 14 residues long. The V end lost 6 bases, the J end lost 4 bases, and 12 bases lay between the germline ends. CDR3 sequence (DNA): TGTGCCAGCAGAGGGGGGGCGCCCACCGGGGAGCTGTTTTTT. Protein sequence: CASRGGAPTGELFF.